The subject of this entry is one T cell receptor beta chain. What it binds is not known. This record belongs to a study of persistence of HIV-infected CD4 T cells. Study-wide context: Up to about 200 mL blood was drawn at multiple time points; a couple of donors had single-time leukapheresis.

The V end was cut by 2 bases, the J end by 5 bases, with 12 bases between. The CDR3 is made up of 15 amino acids. CDR1 is MNHNS and CDR2 is SASEGT in the germline V gene. The stimulus was an HIV-1 Gag 15-mer peptide pool, 1 ug/peptide/mL. CD40L-negative CD69-negative CD45RO-high memory CD4+ T cells were sorted as populations depleted of antigen-responding cells. The immunoSEQ assay was version 4, run in survey mode. The data were produced by immunoSEQ multiplex PCR, yet TCRdb's version contains in-frame clones alone and is incomplete. Here the sample spans 35,000 to 45,000 clones, around 85% being singletons.

This clonotype was obtained from an adult with HIV. The donor label of this sample is uncertain. This chain uses TRBV6-1 with TRBJ1-4; tentatively, D is TRBD1 (5 bases). The sample here was cultured CD4+ T cells from PBMCs, taken from a patient who received antiretroviral therapy. DNA for the CDR3: TGTGCCAGCAGTGAAACCGGGGCGCCAAATGAAAAACTGTTTTTT. Translated: CASSETGAPNEKLFF.